This TCR beta chain came from a study of human T cells and chemical hapten exposure. General observations from the study: Among TCRs, those above 1 in 1000 frequency were unaffected by DPC sensitization.

Each CDR3 protein gets one entry after TCRdb re-called the RACE reads with MiXCR. The table lists about 50,000 distinct CDR3 sequences, over 9.5% of them singletons, with 1.5% to 2% in the top ten. This clonotype was seen ten or more times. Its antigen is unknown. At one boundary the junction diverges from the germline segment, which might be a read error. Time point in this sample: patch test 2, 6 weeks after DPC sensitization. The treatment: therapeutic diphenylcyclopropenone sensitization with weekly scalp DPC. Alopecia patients, 18 to 70 years old and DPC-suitable, served as donors. The TCR was taken from a woman aged 50 to 65 with alopecia areata. Some clones in this sample may be carry-over from other donors' samples. The sequencing here drew on whole blood, taken in connection with sensitization to the hapten diphenylcyclopropenone (DPC).

The CDR3 spells CASSLTQGHEQFF. CDR3 sequence (DNA): TGTGCTAGCAGCCTGACCCAGGGACATGAGCAGTTCTTC. The gene calls are TRBV7-7 and TRBJ2-1, with D perhaps assigned TRBD1 or TRBD2 (5 bases each). Germline assignment: CDR1 SSHAT and CDR2 FNYEAQ (reference sequence). The CDR3 extends over 13 amino acids.